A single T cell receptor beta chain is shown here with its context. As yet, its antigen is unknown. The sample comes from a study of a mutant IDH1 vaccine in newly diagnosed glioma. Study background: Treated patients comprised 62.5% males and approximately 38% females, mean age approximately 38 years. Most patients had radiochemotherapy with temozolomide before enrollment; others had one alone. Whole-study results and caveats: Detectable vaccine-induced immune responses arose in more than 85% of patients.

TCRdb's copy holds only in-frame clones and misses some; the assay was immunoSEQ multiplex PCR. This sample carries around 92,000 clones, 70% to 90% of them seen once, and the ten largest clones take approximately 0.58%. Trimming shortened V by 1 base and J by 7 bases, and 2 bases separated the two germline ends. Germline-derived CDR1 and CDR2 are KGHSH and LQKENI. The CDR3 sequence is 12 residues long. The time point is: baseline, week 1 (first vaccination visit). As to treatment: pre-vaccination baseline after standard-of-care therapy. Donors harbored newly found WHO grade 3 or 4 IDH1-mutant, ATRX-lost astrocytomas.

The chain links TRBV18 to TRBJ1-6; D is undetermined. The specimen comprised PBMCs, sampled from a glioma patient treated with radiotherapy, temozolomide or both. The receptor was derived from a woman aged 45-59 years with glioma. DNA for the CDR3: TGTGCCAGCTCACCACAGAATTCACCCCTCCACTTT. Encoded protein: CASSPQNSPLHF.